This TCR beta chain came from a study of OX40 agonist ivuxolimab in advanced cancers. Regarding the study as a whole: Compared with CD4+, CD8+ T cells on average had more expanded clones. Among some nonresponders, normalized T-cell clonal expansion was also low.

Notes on this clone: The antigen remains undetermined.

Assay: immunoSEQ multiplex PCR; the TCRdb copy retains only in-frame clones and omits some. The sample records approximately 20,000 clones, roughly 85% being singletons. The V and J ends lost 5 bases and 2 bases respectively, with 13 bases between them. Per germline, CDR1 LNHDA and CDR2 SQIVND (reference sequence). The CDR3 sequence is 15 residues long. This material consisted of CD4+ or CD8+ T cells sorted from blood, taken in a trial of the OX40 agonist ivuxolimab. This TCR derives from an adult with an advanced solid tumor such as melanoma, head and neck, liver or kidney cancer. The J gene is TRBJ2-1, the V gene TRBV19, with TRBD1 as a possible D gene (5 bases). CDR3 amino acids: CASSFDGQTYNEQFF. For the CDR3, the DNA is TGTGCCAGTAGTTTCGATGGACAAACCTACAATGAGCAGTTCTTC.